This TCR beta chain was observed in a study of T cell repertoires in cytomegalovirus infection. Study details: Public TCR beta signature analysis indicated the presence of both CMV infection and matching HLA type.

In TCRdb, the reads were re-called with MiXCR into one record per CDR3 protein. The profile shows 200,000 to 300,000 distinct CDR3 sequences, 6% to 8% of them singletons. This clonotype was counted ten times or more. Antigen unknown. There are 13 residues in the CDR3. Trimming cost V 4 bases and J 0 bases, with 6 bases left between them. Germline V lookup: CDR1 MNHNS, CDR2 SASEGT. Study-wide results and caveats: The ex vivo response showed dominance by HLA-C-restricted CMV-specific TCR beta clonotypes. Identification of carriers of CMV plus the relevant HLA was performed using cumulative public TCR beta family frequency.

The sample taken for sequencing was PBMCs. The TCR sequence derives from a human donor in good health (CMV status not recorded). Some clones in this sample may be carry-over from other donors' samples. This rearrangement joins TRBV6-1 to TRBJ1-2; the D is unclear. CDR3 amino acids: CASSANPNYGYTF. The CDR3 DNA follows: TGTGCCAGCAGTGCCAATCCTAACTATGGCTACACCTTC.